These 18 T cell receptor beta chains came from one sample sequenced in a study of pediatric ulcerative colitis. Measured with immunoSEQ multiplex PCR; TCRdb has only the in-frame clones, and not every one. This sample has tens of thousands of clones, with 55% to 85% found just once. Rectal tissue came from one to two pinch biopsies taken at colonoscopy. Sample: gut tissue. Source of these receptors: a boy aged 10-17 years with severe ulcerative colitis.

CDR3 in DNA: TGTGCCAGCAGTCTGGCAGGCGGCTACGAGCAGTACTTC. Protein product: CASSLAGGYEQYF. V is TRBV7-6 and J is TRBJ2-7; the D is unclear. The CDR3 contains 13 residues. V lost 6 bases and J 3 bases, leaving 12 bases between the germline ends. Germline V gene sequence: CDR1 SGHVS, CDR2 FNYEAQ.

J is TRBJ2-7 and V is TRBV5-4; D unresolved. The ends were cut back, 0 bases at V and 5 bases at J, with 9 bases in the middle. Germline values: CDR1 SGHNT, CDR2 YYREEE (reference sequence). The CDR3 consists of 13 residues. The CDR3 is CASSLDLRDEQYF. In nucleotides, the CDR3 is TGTGCCAGCAGCTTGGACTTAAGGGACGAGCAGTACTTC. Complete variable domain (other parts from reference TRBV5-4 and TRBJ2-7): ETGVTQSPTHLIKTRGQQVTLRCSSQSGHNTVSWYQQALGQGPQFIFQYYREEENGRGNFPPRFSGLQFPNYSSELNVNALELDDSALYLCASSLDLRDEQYFGPGTRLTVT.

A few counts support this clone. The V gene is TRBV29-1, the J gene TRBJ2-1, with 9 bases identical to TRBD2. The CDR3 loop spans 16 amino acids. Unmatched junction bases numbered 10, after V lost 5 bases and J lost 2 bases. CDR1 and CDR2 (germline): SQVTM, ANQGSEA. This CDR3 reads CSVKASGIFTYNEQFF. CDR3 in DNA: TGCAGCGTTAAGGCTAGCGGGATATTTACCTACAATGAGCAGTTCTTC.

The chain joins TRBV28 to TRBJ1-1; perhaps TRBD1 as D (6 bases). The CDR3 has 11 residues. V shed 11 bases and J shed 6 bases, with 13 bases lying between them. CDR1 and CDR2 (germline): MDHEN, SYDVKM. The CDR3 region is CAAHREAEAFF. Written as DNA, the CDR3 is TGTGCCGCTCACAGGGAAGCTGAAGCTTTCTTT.

This chain uses TRBV10-3 with TRBJ2-7; D is unclear. CDR1 and CDR2 from the germline V gene are ENHRY and SYGVKD. The CDR3 is 15 amino acids. Trimming pared 3 bases from V and 0 bases from J, leaving 12 bases between. CDR3 region: CAISEVAKSSYEQYF. The CDR3 coding sequence is TGTGCCATCAGTGAAGTTGCGAAAAGCTCCTACGAGCAGTACTTC.

The rearrangement links TRBV28 to TRBJ2-6; D is uncertain. V was pared by 1 base and J by 4 bases, with 8 bases between. The CDR3 is 15 amino acids. Germline V gene sequence: CDR1 MDHEN, CDR2 SYDVKM. The CDR3 bases are TGTGCCAGCAGTTTATCGGGCCGGGGGGCCAACGTCCTGACTTTC. Translating it yields CASSLSGRGANVLTF.

As DNA, the CDR3 is TGTGCCAGCAGTTACTCGACAGGGGCGAACACTGAAGCTTTCTTT. Amino acid sequence: CASSYSTGANTEAFF. The rearrangement links TRBV6-5 to TRBJ1-1; 8 nucleotides agree with TRBD1. The J segment lost 1 base and the V segment lost 0 bases, leaving 1 base of the junction unmatched. The CDR3 loop spans 15 amino acids. The germline V gene encodes CDR1 MNHEY and CDR2 SVGAGI.

The gene calls are TRBV6-5 and TRBJ1-1; the D is unclear. This CDR3 region has 10 residues. V was cut by 10 bases and J by 11 bases, with 14 bases left in between. Germline V gene data show CDR1 as MNHEY and CDR2 as SVGAGI. The CDR3 DNA reads TGTGCCACCGAGGGTGGCGCGGCTTTCTTT. Its protein product is CATEGGAAFF.

The chain has TRBV19 and TRBJ2-7; TRBD1 might be the D (5 bases). The CDR3 is 14 residues long. V lost 5 bases, J lost 6 bases, and 17 bases lay in between. The germline V gene has CDR1 LNHDA and CDR2 SQIVND (reference sequence). CDR3 coding DNA: TGTGCCAGTAGTGTGAAAAAACAGGTCCGCGAGCAGTACTTC. This gives the protein CASSVKKQVREQYF.

Judged by abundance, this clone is medium-sized (0.01 to 0.1%). At one end, the junction sequence differs from germline, possibly due to a read error. The V and J genes are TRBV7-7 and TRBJ2-7; possible D gene TRBD2, 6 bases. Germline V gene sequence: CDR1 SSHAT, CDR2 FNYEAQ (reference sequence). The CDR3 loop spans 15 amino acids. The CDR3 is CASSLGAGQGGEQYF. DNA for the CDR3: TGTGCTAGCAGCTTAGGCGCGGGGCAGGGCGGGGAGCAGTACTTC.

The J gene is TRBJ1-1, the V gene TRBV7-2; D gene uncertain. This CDR3 contains 13 residues. Trimming took 1 base from V and 3 from J, leaving 6 bases between them. Germline CDR1 reads SGHTA; CDR2 reads FQGNSA. CDR3 loop: CASSLVGDTEAFF. CDR3 in DNA: TGTGCCAGCAGCTTAGTGGGAGACACTGAAGCTTTCTTT.

This clone has a single count. The chain uses TRBV19 and TRBJ2-3; 9 bases are shared with TRBD1. Unmatched junction bases numbered 11, after V lost 5 bases and J lost 2 bases. This CDR3 has 17 residues. CDR1 is LNHDA, CDR2 SQIVND, per germline (reference sequence). The CDR3 region is CASSPDRTGDLTDTQYF. As DNA, the CDR3 is TGTGCCAGTAGTCCAGACCGGACAGGGGATCTCACAGATACGCAGTATTTT.

V usage is TRBV19 and J usage is TRBJ2-1, with D perhaps matching TRBD1 or TRBD2 (5 bases each). This CDR3 comprises 15 residues. The germline gives CDR1 LNHDA, CDR2 SQIVND (reference sequence). The V and J ends lost 0 bases and 1 base respectively, with 7 bases between them. In DNA, the CDR3 is TGTGCCAGTAGTATAGATGGGGGTTCCTACAATGAGCAGTTCTTC. Encoded protein: CASSIDGGSYNEQFF.

This clone appeared a single time. The chain recombines TRBV27 with TRBJ1-2, with D unclear. This CDR3 comprises 15 residues. Trimming removed 0 bases from V and 5 bases from J, with 13 bases in between. Germline-derived CDR1 and CDR2 are MNHEY and SMNVEV (reference sequence). The CDR3: CASSLSLRAAYGYTF. As DNA, the CDR3 is TGTGCCAGCAGTTTATCTCTTAGGGCCGCATATGGCTACACCTTC.

This clone was observed once. CDR3 protein: CASSPKIGRVHEQYF. CDR3 nucleotide sequence: TGTGCCAGCAGTCCTAAGATCGGGCGGGTTCACGAGCAGTACTTC. V is TRBV25-1 and J is TRBJ2-7; TRBD2 is a possible D gene (5 bases). The germline V gene has CDR1 MGHDK and CDR2 SYGVNS. V was shortened by 5 bases and J by 5 bases, with 19 bases between the two germline ends. This CDR3 region has 15 residues.

The chain uses TRBV12-5 and TRBJ2-3; TRBD2 aligns across 8 bases. In germline, CDR1 is LGHNT, CDR2 FRNRAP. The CDR3 has 20 residues. Germline trimming cut 0 bases from V and 2 bases from J; bases unmatched to any gene: 16. This chain's CDR3 is CASGLVDIIQAGENTDTQYF. As DNA, the CDR3 is TGTGCTAGTGGTTTGGTAGATATCATACAAGCGGGAGAGAACACAGATACGCAGTATTTT.

The chain couples TRBV4-3 to TRBJ2-7; TRBD2 matches at 8 bases. Germline V CDR1 and CDR2: LGHNA, YSLEER. Unmatched junction bases numbered 11, after V lost 2 bases and J lost 2 bases. The CDR3 sequence is 17 residues long. CDR3 bases: TGCGCCAGCAGCCAATCACGGAGCGGGAGAGGAACCTACGAGCAGTACTTC. Protein product: CASSQSRSGRGTYEQYF.

The rearrangement joins TRBV11-2 to TRBJ2-7; TRBD2 might be the D (5 bases). Per the germline V gene, CDR1 is SGHAT and CDR2 is FQNNGV. The CDR3 totals 14 residues. V lost 5 bases and J lost 0, with 11 bases in between. For the CDR3, the DNA is TGTGCCAGCAGCGGAGGTAGTTTCTCCTACGAGCAGTACTTC. Residues: CASSGGSFSYEQYF.